The source of this TCR beta chain is a study of shared clonotypes between healthy human individuals. On the study more broadly: Donor composition was a couple of women and a few men, aged 18 to 49. Study outcomes and limitations: Memory subsets generally showed lower estimated richness than naive subsets.

Investigators spread the genomic DNA of each subset evenly over several immunoSEQ plates. Profiling relied on immunoSEQ multiplex PCR, and the TCRdb table lists in-frame clones only, not all of them. The profile shows about a million clones, 60% to 80% of them singletons. Trimming cost V 0 bases and J 5 bases, with 11 bases left between them. In germline, CDR1 is MNHEY, CDR2 SMNVEV (reference sequence). The CDR3 consists of 15 residues. CD45RA-negative memory and CD45RA+ naive subsets were split from the CD4+ cells. A note on this clone: Its target is unknown.

The receptor comes from a man younger than 30 in good health. Some clones in this sample may be carry-over from other donors' samples. This rearrangement joins TRBV27 to TRBJ2-1, with D unclear. Sequenced: memory CD4+ T cells from PBMCs. Subset described: CD45RA-negative fraction. In nucleotides, the CDR3 is TGTGCCAGCAGTTTATCCCCGCTTGCGGACAATGAGCAGTTCTTC. This translates into CASSLSPLADNEQFF.